A selection of T cell receptor beta chains follows, all from one sample in a study of blood T cell repertoires in COVID-19. Clones were read by immunoSEQ multiplex PCR, and TCRdb kept only the in-frame ones, dropping some. Altogether hundreds of thousands of clones are present, around four fifths being singletons, with the ten largest covering around 3.6%. Sequencing was carried out using peripheral blood. All receptors come from a woman between 40 and 50 years old with active or convalescent COVID-19. CDR3s include the opening cysteine and the closing phenylalanine or tryptophan. D genes are given only for firm matches. Size values are once, few and many counts, or a class for expanded clones, and some rows have none.

len	abundance	d_gene	j_gene	v_gene	CDR3aa
13	.	.	TRBJ1-2	TRBV7-9	CASSLGTAYGYTF
13	.	TRBD1	TRBJ2-3	TRBV7-9	CASSFQGADTQYF
14	.	TRBD1	TRBJ2-7	TRBV30	CAWERGQGFYEQYF
12	.	.	TRBJ1-1	TRBV27	CATFRRGTEAFF
14	.	TRBD1	TRBJ2-3	TRBV3-1/TRBV3-2	CASSHQGVPDTQYF
15	once	TRBD1	TRBJ2-4	TRBV27	CASSSDRGLGNIQYF
15	.	.	TRBJ1-2	TRBV7-2	CASSLGDLSNYGYTF
15	.	.	TRBJ2-3	TRBV7-9	CASSSNTASTDTQYF
17	.	TRBD2	TRBJ2-1	TRBV11-3	CASSSPRGLAGFNEQFF
13	.	.	TRBJ1-2	TRBV11-2	CASSRGGNYGYTF
12	.	TRBD1	TRBJ1-1	TRBV19	CASNRGQTEAFF
13	.	.	TRBJ2-1	TRBV7-2	CASSSSAGNEQFF
17	once	TRBD2	TRBJ2-1	TRBV9	CASSVERGGPTYNEQFF
13	.	.	TRBJ1-2	TRBV2	CASSLLDTDGYTF
13	.	.	TRBJ2-5	TRBV7-9	CASSLTRPETQYF
14	.	TRBD1	TRBJ2-4	TRBV28	CASSRDSAKNIQYF
14	.	TRBD2	TRBJ2-7	TRBV6-2/TRBV6-3	CASSLGLVLSEQYF
14	.	TRBD2	TRBJ2-7	TRBV20-1	CSASDSGGYGEQYF
15	.	.	TRBJ2-3	TRBV2	CASSESAGVQDTQYF
16	once	TRBD2	TRBJ2-7	TRBV2	CASSAGTSGGADEQYF
16	.	TRBD1	TRBJ1-2	TRBV9	CASSQMGATGIYGYTF
14	.	TRBD1	TRBJ2-1	TRBV5-1	CASARQGASNEQFF
13	.	.	TRBJ2-3	TRBV11-3	CASSLGEADTQYF
14	.	.	TRBJ2-7	TRBV6-5	CASSYRRESYEQYF
14	.	TRBD1	TRBJ1-5	TRBV6-5	CASSYGQGVTPQHF
17	.	.	TRBJ2-2	TRBV1	CTSSQASGGVCTGELFF
14	.	TRBD1	TRBJ1-6	TRBV6-5	CASMRDRGNSPLHF
15	.	.	TRBJ1-1	TRBV11-2	CASSLSSAGNTEAFF
14	many	.	TRBJ1-1	TRBV11-2	CASSLGRGIGEAFF
16	.	TRBD1	TRBJ1-2	TRBV19	CASSIVQGVMGYGYTF
14	many	TRBD2	TRBJ2-1	TRBV28	CASTGLAGIDEQFF
16	.	TRBD1	TRBJ2-2	TRBV10-1	CASSDPGQGYTGELFF
13	medium-sized	.	TRBJ1-2	TRBV2	CASSPPANYGYTF
13	.	TRBD1	TRBJ1-2	TRBV7-2	CASSPDRGYGYTF
15	.	TRBD1	TRBJ1-5	TRBV6-5	CASGDPGQGSQPQHF
12	.	.	TRBJ1-5	TRBV27	CASSLGGGPQHF
15	.	.	TRBJ2-5	TRBV4-1	CASSQQRGLGETQYF
12	.	.	TRBJ1-2	TRBV29-1	CSVQNRSYGYTF
16	.	.	TRBJ1-6	TRBV6-1	CASSEDSSSYNSPLHF
18	.	TRBD2	TRBJ2-1	TRBV4-2	CASSQGQASGGHYNEQFF
15	.	TRBD1	TRBJ2-3	TRBV4-1	CASSQEPGGSDTQYF
17	once	TRBD1	TRBJ2-7	TRBV5-4	CASSLATGTGGSYEQYF
13	.	.	TRBJ1-2	TRBV5-1	CASSVDRGYGYTF
17	.	TRBD2	TRBJ2-3	TRBV19	CASSTPRLAGEVDTQYF
13	.	.	TRBJ2-1	TRBV7-9	CASSVPLGNEQFF
16	.	TRBD1	TRBJ1-1	TRBV5-1	CASSSGGQGVATEAFF
13	.	TRBD1	TRBJ1-2	TRBV28	CASSSTGQGGYTF
11	.	.	TRBJ1-1	TRBV30	CAWSVRQTAFF
13	.	.	TRBJ1-2	TRBV9	CASSADAGYGYTF
15	.	.	TRBJ2-3	TRBV5-1	CASSLEVAGTDTQYF
16	.	TRBD1	TRBJ1-4	TRBV5-1	CASGTGGAWANEKLFF
13	once	TRBD1	TRBJ2-2	TRBV2	CASKTGRTGELFF